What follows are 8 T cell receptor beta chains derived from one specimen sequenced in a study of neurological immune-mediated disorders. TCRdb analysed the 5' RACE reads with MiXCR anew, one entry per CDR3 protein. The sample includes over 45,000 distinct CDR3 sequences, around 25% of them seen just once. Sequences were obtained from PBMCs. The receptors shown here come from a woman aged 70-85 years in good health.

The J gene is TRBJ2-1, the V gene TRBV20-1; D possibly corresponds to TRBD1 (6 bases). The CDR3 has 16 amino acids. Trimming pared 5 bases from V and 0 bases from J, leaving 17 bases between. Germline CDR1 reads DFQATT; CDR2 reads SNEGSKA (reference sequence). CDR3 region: CSALEQGRSSYNEQFF. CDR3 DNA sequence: TGCAGTGCTCTCGAACAGGGAAGGAGCTCCTACAATGAGCAGTTCTTC.

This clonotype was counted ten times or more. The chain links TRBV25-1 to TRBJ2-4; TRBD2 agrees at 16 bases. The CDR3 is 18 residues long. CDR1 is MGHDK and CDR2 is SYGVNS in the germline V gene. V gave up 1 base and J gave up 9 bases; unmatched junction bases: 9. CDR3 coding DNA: TGTGCCAGCAGTGAATCCGGGACTAGCGGGAGGGCCGCGGGCATTCAGTACTTC. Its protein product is CASSESGTSGRAAGIQYF.

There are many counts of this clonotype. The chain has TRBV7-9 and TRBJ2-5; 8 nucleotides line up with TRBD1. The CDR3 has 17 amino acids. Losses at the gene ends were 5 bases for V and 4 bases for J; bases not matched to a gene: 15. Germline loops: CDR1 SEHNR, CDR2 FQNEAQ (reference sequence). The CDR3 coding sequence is TGTGCCAGCAGCCCACGGACAGGGTTACGAATTGGAGAGACCCAGTACTTC. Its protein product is CASSPRTGLRIGETQYF.

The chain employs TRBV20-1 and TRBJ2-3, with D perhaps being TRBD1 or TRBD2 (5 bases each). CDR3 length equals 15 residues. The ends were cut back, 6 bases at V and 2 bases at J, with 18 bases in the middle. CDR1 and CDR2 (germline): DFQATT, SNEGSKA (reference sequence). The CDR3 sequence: CSATRGASITDTQYF. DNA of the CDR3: TGCAGTGCAACGCGAGGGGCCTCAATCACAGATACGCAGTATTTT.

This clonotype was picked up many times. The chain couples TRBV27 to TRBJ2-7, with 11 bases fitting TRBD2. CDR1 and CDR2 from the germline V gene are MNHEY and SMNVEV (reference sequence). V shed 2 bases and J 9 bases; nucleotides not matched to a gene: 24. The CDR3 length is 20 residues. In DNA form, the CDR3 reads TGTGCCAGCAGTTTACCGCACCCACCTTACACTAGCGGGAGTTTTCATCGGCAGTACTTC. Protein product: CASSLPHPPYTSGSFHRQYF.

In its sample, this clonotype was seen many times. CDR3 sequence: CASSLGQGALNNEQFF. Here the CDR3 DNA reads TGTGCCAGCAGCCTGGGACAGGGGGCTTTAAACAATGAGCAGTTCTTC. The chain uses TRBV7-6 and TRBJ2-1, with 12 nucleotides matching TRBD1. Looked up from germline, CDR1 is SGHVS and CDR2 is FNYEAQ. With V trimmed by 5 bases and J by 5 bases, 7 bases remained unmatched. This CDR3 comprises 16 residues.

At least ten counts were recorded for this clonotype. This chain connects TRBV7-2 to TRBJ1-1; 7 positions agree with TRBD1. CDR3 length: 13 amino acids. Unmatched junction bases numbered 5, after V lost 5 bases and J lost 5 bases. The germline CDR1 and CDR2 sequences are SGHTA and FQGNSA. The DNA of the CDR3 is TGTGCCAGCAGCCAAGGGACAGCAACTGAAGCTTTCTTT. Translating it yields CASSQGTATEAFF.

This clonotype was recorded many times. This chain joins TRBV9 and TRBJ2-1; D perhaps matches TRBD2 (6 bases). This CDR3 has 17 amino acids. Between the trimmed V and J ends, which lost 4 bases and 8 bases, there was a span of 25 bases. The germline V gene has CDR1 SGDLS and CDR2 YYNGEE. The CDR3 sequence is CASSPRSGSPGFHEQFF. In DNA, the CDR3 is TGTGCCAGCAGCCCGAGAAGCGGGTCCCCAGGGTTTCATGAGCAGTTCTTC.